The present T cell receptor beta chain was sequenced within a study of T cells in localized non-small cell lung cancer. Regarding this clone: The antigen remains undetermined.

Clones were sequenced by immunoSEQ multiplex PCR, and TCRdb holds only the in-frame ones, with some missing. The data show 50,000 or so clones, over 60% seen once. This CDR3 is 17 amino acids long. Germline loops: CDR1 SGDLS, CDR2 YYNGEE. V was clipped by 4 bases and J by 2 bases, with 20 bases between them. Overall study findings and caveats: Tumor trailed uninvolved adjacent lung in T cell clonality, which peaked there. Sequencing, confined to only one tumor region, leaves heterogeneity possible. Elevated circulating T cell density in blood was associated with longer overall survival. The appearance of a median approximately 57 of the top 100 tumor clones was seen in adjacent lung.

The specimen was PBMCs, collected before any cancer treatment. The receptor was isolated from a woman aged 40 to 75 with stage II lung adenocarcinoma. J is TRBJ2-3 and V is TRBV9; D not resolved. The CDR3 region is CASSHPTGQSVTDTQYF. The DNA for the CDR3 is TGTGCCAGCAGCCACCCCACCGGGCAGTCGGTCACAGATACGCAGTATTTT.